This TCR beta chain came from a study of OX40 agonist ivuxolimab in advanced cancers. Study-level background: The costimulatory receptor OX40 (CD134) was targeted by ivuxolimab, a fully human IgG2 agonistic monoclonal antibody. Intravenous ivuxolimab was administered to patients every 2 weeks at six dose levels: 0.01, 0.1, 0.3, 1.5, 3 and 10 mg/kg. Of the approximately 53 patients in dose escalation, around 19 had hepatocellular carcinoma, about 15 had melanoma, 9 had renal cell carcinoma and 9 had head and neck cancer. The dose-escalation cohort was roughly 80% male with a mean age of 60 years, ranging from about 20 to 85. Prior anti-PD-1, anti-PD-L1 or anti-CTLA-4 therapy was permitted, and checkpoint inhibitors had been received by less than 45% of dose-escalation patients. Three dose-escalation patients achieved partial responses, one with hepatocellular carcinoma and two with cutaneous melanoma. Peripheral TCRbeta sequencing was intended to test whether TCR sequence diversity was altered and clonal T-cell expansion was caused by ivuxolimab. The paper reports the monotherapy dose-escalation portion (N of about 50 patients) of the phase I ivuxolimab trial. What the research found in general, with its limitations: Partial responders in the 0.1-3.0 mg/kg groups had among the lowest normalized peripheral clonal expansion, especially among CD8+ T cells. Antigen specificity was not determined for the clonally expanded peripheral T cells. After ivuxolimab, expanded clones were on average more numerous among CD8+ T cells than among CD4+ T cells. Low levels of normalized T-cell clonal expansion were also seen in some patients who did not respond. At doses of 0.1 to 3.0 mg/kg, clonal expansion of both CD4+ and CD8+ blood T cells was observed from baseline to week 6.

Details on this clone: Its target antigen remains unknown. Base qualities are not recorded, but no much larger clone differs from it by a single base.

The trial excluded patients who had a history of autoimmune disease or who were on systemic immunosuppression. Peripheral blood for TCR sequencing was drawn from every dose cohort at baseline, at cycle 4 day 1 and at cycle 7 day 1. Samples were obtained from an open-label, multicenter, first-in-human phase I dose-escalation trial of ivuxolimab. Adults with locally advanced or metastatic head and neck squamous cell, hepatocellular, melanoma or renal cell carcinoma were enrolled in the trial. CD4+ and CD8+ T cells were sorted separately from peripheral blood before TCR sequencing. V has 6 bases trimmed and J has 10 bases trimmed; junction bases matching no gene number 14. CDR1 and CDR2 are drawn from the germline V gene: MNHNS, SASEGT. The CDR3 contains 14 residues, cysteine and phenylalanine counted. Of the read, only the CDR3 DNA is kept; its 42 bases are in frame from base 1. Genomic DNA was isolated from the sorted cells so that the TCRbeta CDR3 region could be sequenced. The immunoSEQ Assay was used for sequencing of TCRbeta CDR3 regions. Entries here come from immuneACCESS through TCRdb and include only in-frame sequences with V and J called. Some clones fail to appear in such tables; in the studies checked, an unresolved V gene covers under half of the shortfall, and the cause of the remainder is unknown. The sample table holds roughly 64,000 clones, of which under 90% were seen once. About 2.2% of the sample belongs to the ten largest clones.

The rearrangement joined TRBV6-1 to TRBJ1-2, with TRBD1 matching 7 junction bases. The sequence was collected from an adult with an advanced solid tumor such as melanoma, head and neck, liver or kidney cancer. This sample comprised CD4+ or CD8+ T cells sorted from blood, obtained in a trial of the OX40 agonist ivuxolimab. The sequenced DNA: TGTGCCAGCAGCGCGCAGGGGGTGATTCGGGACTACACCTTC. Its amino acids are CASSAQGVIRDYTF.